The present T cell receptor beta chain was sequenced within a study of T cells in Graves' hyperthyroidism and ophthalmopathy. This clonotype was recorded at least ten times. Its antigen is unidentified. CDR1 is LNHDA, CDR2 SQIVND, per germline (reference sequence). Trimming removed 4 bases from V and 4 bases from J, with 10 bases in between. The CDR3 contains 13 residues. Whole-study findings and limits: For ophthalmopathy, model prediction preceded onset by a median roughly 5.9 months.

Regions amplified from RNA transcripts were the TCR beta CDR3 regions. A set of HTBI primers served as the primers for a first-round RT-PCR of the TCR CDR3. TCRdb re-analysed the multiplex PCR reads in MiXCR, keeping a single row per CDR3 protein. This sample has hundreds of thousands of distinct CDR3 sequences, with 14% to 15% found just once. For ophthalmopathy patients, the Clinical Activity Score was at least 3 and the NOSPECS grade at least 4; duration was under 3 months. Clinical symptoms, serum thyroxine and TRAb, thyroid ultrasound and orbital computed tomography together formed the diagnostic basis. PBMCs were sourced from approximately 10 ml fresh peripheral blood.

The V call is TRBV19, the J call TRBJ1-1; a weak D match, TRBD1 (5 bases). Specimen: blood. The source is a woman in her forties with Graves' ophthalmopathy. The CDR3 spells CASSTRVSTEAFF. The CDR3 coding sequence is TGTGCCAGTAGTACCAGGGTGTCCACTGAAGCTTTCTTT.